This entry features one T cell receptor (beta chain) sequence. Sequencing used immunoSEQ multiplex PCR; TCRdb keeps in-frame clones, though not all of them. The table records approximately 280,000 clones, around 91% of them present only once. The data derive from a study of blood T cell repertoires in COVID-19. Trimming took 0 bases from V and 1 from J, leaving 5 bases between them. Germline V gene lookup returns CDR1 SGHKS and CDR2 YYEKEE (reference sequence). The CDR3 consists of 14 residues. The chain recombines TRBV5-5 with TRBJ1-5, with D unresolved. The origin of this receptor is a woman aged 55-70 years with acute or convalescent COVID-19. The sample was peripheral blood. CDR3 coding DNA: TGTGCCAGCAGCTTGGGGCGGAGCAATCAGCCCCAGCATTTT. This codes for CASSLGRSNQPQHF. Full variable domain (missing parts from reference TRBV5-5 and TRBJ1-5): DAGVTQSPTHLIKTRGQQVTLRCSPISGHKSVSWYQQVLGQGPQFIFQYYEKEERGRGNFPDRFSARQFPNYSSELNVNALLLGDSALYLCASSLGRSNQPQHFGDGTRLSIL.